The 29 T cell receptor beta chains given below trace back to one sample, sequenced in a study of Ad26.COV2.S vaccination and SARS-CoV-2 variants. Treatment here: around 19 received Ad26.COV2.S at low or high dose, single or two shots; roughly 5 received placebo; per-sample allocation not given. Collection of samples fell on day 63 after the first vaccine or placebo injection. TCRdb keeps only in-frame clones here, not all; method: immunoSEQ multiplex PCR. The data hold some 240,000 clones, with approximately 88% observed a single time. Sample: peripheral blood, taken in a trial of Ad26.COV2.S vaccine versus placebo. The receptors originated from a person aged 18-60 years who received the Ad26.COV2.S COVID-19 vaccine or a placebo.

V gene TRBV30 combines with J gene TRBJ2-2; 9 bases agree with TRBD2. The trim removed 0 bases at V and 6 bases at J, leaving 5 bases unmatched. This CDR3 is built from 15 residues. Germline CDR1 is GTSNPN and CDR2 is SVGIG (reference sequence). Written as DNA, the CDR3 is TGTGCCTGGAGTGTCGGTGCGGGGGGGTCCGGGGAGCTGTTTTTT. It codes for CAWSVGAGGSGELFF.

The V gene is TRBV12-5, the J gene TRBJ1-5; D remains ambiguous. Germline-derived CDR1 and CDR2 are LGHNT and FRNRAP. The V and J ends lost 5 bases and 2 bases respectively, with 7 bases between them. There are 13 residues in the CDR3. CDR3 nucleotide sequence: TGTGCTAGTGGTCGTGACGGCAATCAGCCCCAGCATTTT. As protein: CASGRDGNQPQHF.

The gene calls are TRBV7-9 and TRBJ1-4; D is unclear. The CDR3 loop spans 15 amino acids. The germline V gene has CDR1 SEHNR and CDR2 FQNEAQ (reference sequence). V gave up 7 bases and J gave up 4 bases, with 16 bases separating them. CDR3 sequence: CASTPAETFNEKLFF. The DNA for the CDR3 is TGTGCCAGCACTCCCGCGGAAACGTTTAATGAAAAACTGTTTTTT.

This clone appeared a few times. The chain carries TRBV15 and TRBJ1-1; D ambiguous. Germline lookup yields CDR1 LNHNV and CDR2 YYDKDF (reference sequence). This CDR3 spans 15 amino acids. V was cut by 0 bases and J by 8 bases, with 16 bases left in between. CDR3 DNA: TGTGCCACCAGCAGAGATTTTGCGGGAAGGAGAGAAGCTTTCTTT. Translation gives CATSRDFAGRREAFF. Drawing the rest from reference TRBV15 and TRBJ1-1, the complete variable domain is DAMVIQNPRYQVTQFGKPVTLSCSQTLNHNVMYWYQQKSSQAPKLLFHYYDKDFNNEADTPDNFQSRRPNTSFCFLDIRSPGLGDTAMYLCATSRDFAGRREAFFGQGTRLTVV.

This clone was recorded a few times. The chain recombines TRBV7-8 with TRBJ1-1, with D perhaps matching TRBD1 (5 bases). In germline, CDR1 is SGHVS, CDR2 FQNEAQ. CDR3 length: 14 residues. The V and J ends lost 5 bases and 1 base respectively, with 11 bases between them. The CDR3 DNA reads TGTGCCAGCAGCCCGATAACAGGGAACACTGAAGCTTTCTTT. Protein product: CASSPITGNTEAFF.

This clone was observed at least ten times. The rearrangement joins TRBV6-2 or TRBV6-3 to TRBJ2-7, with TRBD2 identical over 12 bases. From germline, CDR1 is MNHEY and CDR2 SVGEGT. The CDR3 spans 15 residues. V shed 0 bases, J shed 4 bases, and the junction held 1 base outside the gene matches. The CDR3 DNA follows: TGTGCCAGCAGTTACTCGACTAGCGGGGGTTACGAGCAGTACTTC. Protein: CASSYSTSGGYEQYF.

The V and J genes are TRBV11-3 and TRBJ2-3; D possibly corresponds to TRBD2 (6 bases). CDR1 and CDR2 (germline): SGHNT, YENEEA. The V end lost 7 bases, the J end lost 1 base, and 9 bases lay between the germline ends. This CDR3 is 13 amino acids long. CDR3 bases: TGTGCCAGCATGGCTAGCGGCACAGATACGCAGTATTTT. Translated, it gives CASMASGTDTQYF.

This clone was detected only once. The genes are TRBV11-2 and TRBJ2-2; 8 nucleotides match TRBD1. The length of the CDR3 is 16 residues. With V trimmed by 8 bases and J by 6 bases, 14 bases remained unmatched. Looked up from germline, CDR1 is SGHAT and CDR2 is FQNNGV. The CDR3 bases are TGTGCCAGCGGATCAGACAGGGGAAGGAGCGCCGGGGAGCTGTTTTTT. Residues: CASGSDRGRSAGELFF. Using reference TRBV11-2 and TRBJ2-2 for the parts outside the CDR3, the full variable domain is EAGVAQSPRYKIIEKRQSVAFWCNPISGHATLYWYQQILGQGPKLLIQFQNNGVVDDSQLPKDRFSAERLKGVDSTLKIQPAKLEDSAVYLCASGSDRGRSAGELFFGEGSRLTVL.

The chain couples TRBV19 to TRBJ2-1; 7 nucleotides match TRBD2. The trim removed 1 base at V and 6 bases at J, leaving 9 bases unmatched. The CDR3 contains 16 residues. CDR1 LNHDA and CDR2 SQIVND come from the germline V gene (reference sequence). CDR3 nucleotide sequence: TGTGCCAGTAGTATAGTGGGGGAGGGCCTATCCAATGAGCAGTTCTTC. Protein: CASSIVGEGLSNEQFF.

The chain recombines TRBV7-3 with TRBJ2-5; D is undetermined. The CDR3 length is 13 residues. V gave up 5 bases and J gave up 2 bases, with 9 bases separating them. Germline V CDR1 and CDR2: SGHTA, FQGTGA. CDR3 nucleotides: TGTGCCAGCAGCCTCGCCAAACAAGAGACCCAGTACTTC. It specifies CASSLAKQETQYF.

The chain is built from TRBV29-1 and TRBJ2-3; 11 bases line up with TRBD2. Trimming cost V 3 bases and J 2 bases; bases outside gene matches: 25. Germline CDR1 is SQVTM and CDR2 is ANQGSEA. The CDR3 is 22 residues long. In DNA, the CDR3 is TGCAGCGTTGATGATCGACTAGCGGGACGGGGTAGAGAGGGGGCCCCCACAGATACGCAGTATTTT. It is translated as CSVDDRLAGRGREGAPTDTQYF.

The chain carries TRBV7-3 and TRBJ2-2, with 9 bases lining up with TRBD2. Germline loops: CDR1 SGHTA, CDR2 FQGTGA. V was clipped by 4 bases and J by 3 bases; unmatched bases: 9. This CDR3 has 17 residues. CDR3 loop: CASSSTYSGRYTGELFF. The CDR3 nucleotides read TGTGCCAGCAGCTCTACATATAGCGGGAGATACACCGGGGAGCTGTTTTTT.

V usage is TRBV14 and J usage is TRBJ2-5; D perhaps matches TRBD2 (5 bases). The ends were cut back, 1 base at V and 2 bases at J, with 5 bases in the middle. The CDR3 has 13 residues. Germline V gives CDR1 SGHDN, CDR2 FVKESK. The DNA of the CDR3 is TGTGCCAGCAGCCAAGGAGGGCAAGAGACCCAGTACTTC. It translates to CASSQGGQETQYF.

The chain uses TRBV27 and TRBJ2-3, with TRBD1 as a possible D gene (5 bases). The CDR3 contains 15 residues. V lost 1 base and J lost 7, with 15 bases in between. CDR1 and CDR2 (germline): MNHEY, SMNVEV (reference sequence). The CDR3 nucleotides read TGTGCCAGCAGTTTATTTCCGACAGCCGGTAATACGCAGTATTTT. It is translated as CASSLFPTAGNTQYF.

The chain joins TRBV18 to TRBJ2-6; 11 bases are shared with TRBD1. The ends lost 3 bases at V and 4 bases at J; junction bases unmatched: 8. This CDR3 has 18 amino acids. Per germline, CDR1 KGHSH and CDR2 LQKENI. The CDR3 here is CASSPRTGGAEGANVLTF. The CDR3 bases are TGTGCCAGCTCACCCCGGACAGGGGGCGCGGAAGGGGCCAACGTCCTGACTTTC.

This clone appeared once. The chain uses TRBV24-1 and TRBJ1-1, with TRBD1 identical over 9 bases. The CDR3 loop spans 14 amino acids. Germline trimming cut 4 bases from V and 5 bases from J; bases unmatched to any gene: 4. The germline V gene encodes CDR1 KGHDR and CDR2 SFDVKD. DNA for the CDR3: TGTGCCACCAGTGAGGGACAGGGAAGGACTGAAGCTTTCTTT. It specifies CATSEGQGRTEAFF.

V and J are TRBV5-5 and TRBJ2-6; D is undetermined. In germline, CDR1 is SGHKS, CDR2 YYEKEE (reference sequence). V was shortened by 6 bases and J by 4 bases, with 17 bases between the two germline ends. This CDR3 has 16 amino acids. The CDR3 reads CASNPLGLEGANVLTF. The CDR3 nucleotides read TGTGCCAGCAACCCCCTCGGTCTGGAGGGGGCCAACGTCCTGACTTTC.

This chain connects TRBV7-2 to TRBJ2-7; 9 bases are shared with TRBD1. Germline V gives CDR1 SGHTA, CDR2 FQGNSA. CDR3 length: 13 amino acids. J was trimmed by 5 bases and V by 6 bases; bases with no gene match: 5. CDR3 nucleotides: TGTGCCAGCAGGGGACAGGGATCACACGAGCAGTACTTC. It specifies CASRGQGSHEQYF.

The V and J genes are TRBV7-9 and TRBJ1-5, with 9 bases lining up with TRBD1. The junction had 0 bases not matched to a gene; V was cut back by 8 bases and J by 4 bases. Germline V gene sequence: CDR1 SEHNR, CDR2 FQNEAQ (reference sequence). The CDR3 length is 12 residues. The CDR3 spells CASGQGNQPQHF. The CDR3, as DNA: TGTGCCAGCGGACAGGGGAATCAGCCCCAGCATTTT.

The chain carries TRBV5-5 and TRBJ2-3; 12 nucleotides agree with TRBD2. The CDR3 runs 17 residues. V was pared by 4 bases and J by 4 bases, with 10 bases of the junction left unmatched. The germline V gene encodes CDR1 SGHKS and CDR2 YYEKEE (reference sequence). CDR3 nucleotides: TGTGCCAGCAGCGGAGGGACTAGCGGGTACTCTTCAGATACGCAGTATTTT. Translation: CASSGGTSGYSSDTQYF. The full variable domain, with the rest looked up from reference TRBV5-5 and TRBJ2-3, is DAGVTQSPTHLIKTRGQQVTLRCSPISGHKSVSWYQQVLGQGPQFIFQYYEKEERGRGNFPDRFSARQFPNYSSELNVNALLLGDSALYLCASSGGTSGYSSDTQYFGPGTRLTVL.

The CDR3 sequence: CASSERWGQKEKLFF. The DNA of the CDR3 is TGTGCCAGCAGTGAACGGTGGGGACAGAAGGAAAAACTGTTTTTT. The chain combines TRBV2 with TRBJ1-4; 7 positions agree with TRBD1. J gave up 8 bases and V 2 bases, and 8 bases lay outside the gene matches. CDR1 SNHLY and CDR2 FYNNEI come from the germline V gene. The CDR3 consists of 15 residues.

The chain recombines TRBV19 with TRBJ1-1; 8 bases are shared with TRBD1. CDR1 is LNHDA and CDR2 is SQIVND in the germline V gene (reference sequence). This CDR3 region has 12 residues. Losses at the gene ends were 7 bases for V and 5 bases for J; bases not matched to a gene: 3. CDR3 sequence: CASTGGETEAFF. The CDR3 region has the DNA TGTGCCAGTACAGGGGGCGAGACTGAAGCTTTCTTT.

J is TRBJ1-5 and V is TRBV7-9; D may be TRBD1 (6 bases). This CDR3 is 18 amino acids long. Germline assignment: CDR1 SEHNR and CDR2 FQNEAQ (reference sequence). V dropped 1 base and J dropped 2 bases, with 18 bases sitting between them. The CDR3 DNA reads TGTGCCAGCAGCTTAGAGACGGGGGGGCGAGAAGGCAATCAGCCCCAGCATTTT. Protein: CASSLETGGREGNQPQHF. Complete variable domain (other parts from reference TRBV7-9 and TRBJ1-5): DTGVSQNPRHKITKRGQNVTFRCDPISEHNRLYWYRQTLGQGPEFLTYFQNEAQLEKSRLLSDRFSAERPKGSFSTLEIQRTEQGDSAMYLCASSLETGGREGNQPQHFGDGTRLSIL.

The chain links TRBV19 to TRBJ1-5; D is perhaps TRBD1 (6 bases). The CDR3 extends over 19 amino acids. V lost 4 bases, J lost 7 bases, and 29 bases lay in between. Germline CDR1 and CDR2: LNHDA and SQIVND (reference sequence). CDR3 residues: CASSTIRDTLNFPGQPQHF. The CDR3 DNA sequence: TGTGCCAGTAGTACAATCCGGGACACCTTAAACTTCCCTGGGCAGCCCCAGCATTTT.

About this clone: Other DNA sequences in the sample encode the same CDR3. The chain employs TRBV24-1 and TRBJ2-3; 11 bases fit TRBD2. CDR1 is KGHDR and CDR2 is SFDVKD in the germline V gene. V dropped 4 bases and J dropped 2; count of bases not matched to a gene: 7. CDR3 length: 17 amino acids. CDR3 in amino acids: CATSDRTSGRTTDTQYF. The CDR3 region has the DNA TGTGCCACCAGTGACCGCACTAGCGGGAGAACCACAGATACGCAGTATTTT.

This clone showed up just once. The V gene is TRBV27, the J gene TRBJ1-5, with 7 bases identical to TRBD1. This CDR3 has 12 amino acids. V trimming: 5 bases; J trimming: 9 bases; junction bases outside the gene matches: 4. CDR1 is MNHEY and CDR2 is SMNVEV in the germline V gene (reference sequence). The CDR3 here is CASSQGGGPQHF. The CDR3, as DNA: TGTGCCAGCAGTCAGGGGGGTGGGCCCCAGCATTTT.

The V and J genes are TRBV5-4 and TRBJ1-3; D is undetermined. Germline CDR1 SGHNT, CDR2 YYREEE (reference sequence). This CDR3 region has 14 residues. The V gene lost 0 bases and the J gene lost 3 bases, with 7 bases spanning the gap. DNA for the CDR3: TGTGCCAGCAGCTTGGGGGCAGTTGGAAACACCATATATTTT. It translates to CASSLGAVGNTIYF.

A remark on this clone: Other DNA sequences in the sample encode the same CDR3. The CDR3 loop is CASSPGQETQYF. The CDR3 region has the DNA TGTGCCAGCTCACCGGGGCAAGAGACCCAGTACTTC. The gene calls are TRBV18 and TRBJ2-5; no clear D. V lost 3 bases and J lost 2, with 4 bases in between. The CDR3 contains 12 residues. Germline-derived CDR1 and CDR2 are KGHSH and LQKENI.

Written as DNA, the CDR3 is TGTGCCAGCTCACCACCGGGACTCGCACTTGGGGGGGCCGAGCAGTACTTC. Its translation is CASSPPGLALGGAEQYF. The V and J genes are TRBV18 and TRBJ2-7; tentative D call: TRBD2 (7 bases). This CDR3 has 17 amino acids. Germline assignment: CDR1 KGHSH and CDR2 LQKENI. Trimming removed 0 bases from V and 6 bases from J, with 21 bases in between. The whole variable domain, remainder taken from reference TRBV18 and TRBJ2-7, is NAGVMQNPRHLVRRRGQEARLRCSPMKGHSHVYWYRQLPEEGLKFMVYLQKENIIDESGMPKERFSAEFPKEGPSILRIQQVVRGDSAAYFCASSPPGLALGGAEQYFGPGTRLTVT.